The 20 T cell receptor beta chains below were found in one sample sequenced in a study of shared clonotypes between healthy human individuals. The table came from immunoSEQ multiplex PCR; TCRdb's copy has only in-frame clones and leaves some out. The table has approximately 640,000 clones, about 90% seen once. Sequencing was carried out using memory CD8+ T cells from PBMCs. Sample subset: CD45RO+ cells pooled with CCR7-negative TemRA cells. The source is a man younger than 35 in good health. Some clones in this sample may be carry-over from other donors' samples.

This chain links TRBV4-2 with TRBJ2-1, with unresolved D. Germline CDR1 reads LGHNA; CDR2 reads YNFKEQ. V lost 0 bases and J lost 2, with 17 bases in between. This CDR3 has 18 amino acids. The CDR3 protein is CASSQDLGNFIPYNEQFF. DNA for the CDR3: TGTGCCAGCAGCCAAGATTTGGGGAATTTCATCCCCTACAATGAGCAGTTCTTC.

The genes are TRBV28 and TRBJ2-5; D is uncertain. This CDR3 has 17 residues. V was shortened by 1 base and J by 5 bases, with 20 bases between the two germline ends. The V gene's germline CDR1 is MDHEN and CDR2 SYDVKM. The CDR3 DNA reads as TGTGCCAGCAGTTTATTAAGTCCGGGCCTCCAATGGGAGACCCAGTACTTC. It codes for CASSLLSPGLQWETQYF.

This sequence joins TRBV7-2 and TRBJ2-6; D remains unclear. The V gene lost 5 bases and the J gene lost 0 bases, with 11 bases spanning the gap. The CDR3 length is 16 residues. Germline V gene data show CDR1 as SGHTA and CDR2 as FQGNSA. The CDR3 sequence: CASSPSWSSGANVLTF. As DNA, the CDR3 is TGTGCCAGCAGCCCTAGTTGGTCCTCTGGGGCCAACGTCCTGACTTTC.

This chain links TRBV27 with TRBJ1-2; D is perhaps TRBD1 (5 bases). The CDR3 is made up of 19 amino acids. Germline V gives CDR1 MNHEY, CDR2 SMNVEV (reference sequence). The V gene lost 0 bases and the J gene lost 4 bases, with 24 bases spanning the gap. The CDR3 loop reads CASSLSPSQGAEPSYGYTF. CDR3 DNA sequence: TGTGCCAGCAGTTTATCGCCATCACAAGGGGCTGAACCGTCCTATGGCTACACCTTC.

DNA of the CDR3: TGTGCCAGCACCGACTTGTGGGGGGCACGGACTGAAGCTTTCTTT. As protein: CASTDLWGARTEAFF. The chain links TRBV6-5 to TRBJ1-1, with a possible D match to TRBD1 (6 bases). In germline, CDR1 is MNHEY, CDR2 SVGAGI. Trimming took 7 bases from V and 5 from J, leaving 20 bases between them. The CDR3 spans 15 residues.

The chain links TRBV5-4 to TRBJ2-1, with TRBD2 matching 12 bases. In germline, CDR1 is SGHNT, CDR2 YYREEE (reference sequence). The CDR3 sequence is 15 residues long. The ends lost 4 bases at V and 7 bases at J; junction bases unmatched: 6. The CDR3 DNA reads as TGTGCCAGCAGCAGTCTAGCGGGAGGGGATAATGAGCAGTTCTTC. This encodes CASSSLAGGDNEQFF.

V usage is TRBV6-1 and J usage is TRBJ1-5, with D unresolved. The germline CDR1 and CDR2 sequences are MNHNS and SASEGT. CDR3 length: 13 residues. Trimming removed 6 bases at V and 7 bases at J, with 13 bases between. For the CDR3, the DNA is TGTGCCAGCAGGCTCTATCTGTGGCAGCCCCAGCATTTT. Protein sequence: CASRLYLWQPQHF.

J is TRBJ2-7 and V is TRBV2; TRBD2 agrees at 11 bases. The length of the CDR3 is 14 residues. The V gene's germline CDR1 is SNHLY and CDR2 FYNNEI. Trimming at V came to 7 bases and at J to 1 base, leaving 3 bases not matched to a gene. The CDR3 coding sequence is TGTGCCAGCACAGCTAGCGGGAGGTCCTACGAGCAGTACTTC. Its protein product is CASTASGRSYEQYF.

V usage is TRBV9 and J usage is TRBJ2-2; D tentatively fits TRBD1 or TRBD2 (5 bases each). Germline V CDR1 and CDR2: SGDLS, YYNGEE. This CDR3 has 15 residues. V lost 0 bases, J lost 7 bases, and 13 bases lay in between. The CDR3 loop is CASSVAGSRDGELFF. DNA of the CDR3: TGTGCCAGCAGCGTAGCAGGGAGCCGGGACGGGGAGCTGTTTTTT. Full variable domain (missing parts from reference TRBV9 and TRBJ2-2): DSGVTQTPKHLITATGQRVTLRCSPRSGDLSVYWYQQSLDQGLQFLIQYYNGEERAKGNILERFSAQQFPDLHSELNLSSLELGDSALYFCASSVAGSRDGELFFGEGSRLTVL.

The chain joins TRBV11-3 to TRBJ2-1, with D possibly being TRBD1 (6 bases). Germline values: CDR1 SGHNT, CDR2 YENEEA. The V end lost 4 bases, the J end lost 2 bases, and 12 bases lay between the germline ends. The CDR3 extends over 15 amino acids. CDR3: CASSSRQVPYNEQFF. As DNA, the CDR3 is TGTGCCAGCAGCTCGAGACAGGTCCCCTACAATGAGCAGTTCTTC.

The genes are TRBV6-7 and TRBJ2-1; 15 bases line up with TRBD2. TRBV6-7 is noted as an ORF with a role that remains uncertain. This CDR3 has 17 residues. V shed 6 bases, J shed 0 bases, and the junction held 3 bases outside the gene matches. In DNA form, the CDR3 reads TGTGCCAGCAGGGGGACTAGCGGGAGGTTCTCCTACAATGAGCAGTTCTTC. Protein sequence: CASRGTSGRFSYNEQFF.

V gene TRBV9 combines with J gene TRBJ2-3, with D possibly TRBD1 on 6 matching bases. This CDR3 is built from 17 residues. The germline V gene has CDR1 SGDLS and CDR2 YYNGEE. V was pared by 0 bases and J by 5 bases, with 19 bases between. As DNA, the CDR3 is TGTGCCAGCAGCGTAGGGAGAAGGGCAGGGGTGGTAGATACGCAGTATTTT. Translated, it gives CASSVGRRAGVVDTQYF.

The CDR3 sequence is CASSLYSGSYEQYF. The CDR3 nucleotides are TGTGCCAGCAGTTTATACAGCGGCTCCTACGAGCAGTACTTC. This sequence joins TRBV27 and TRBJ2-7, with D possibly matching TRBD2 (5 bases). Looked up from germline, CDR1 is MNHEY and CDR2 is SMNVEV (reference sequence). CDR3 size: 14 residues. V was shortened by 1 base and J by 0 bases, with 7 bases between the two germline ends.

The chain employs TRBV29-1 and TRBJ2-7; weak D call: TRBD2 (6 bases). This CDR3 contains 13 residues. Germline V CDR1 and CDR2: SQVTM, ANQGSEA. Trimming shortened V by 5 bases and J by 2 bases, and 13 bases separated the two germline ends. The CDR3 region has the DNA TGCAGCGTTAGGACGGGAGAAGCCTACGAGCAGTACTTC. Protein product: CSVRTGEAYEQYF.

The chain carries TRBV10-3 and TRBJ2-1; 10 positions match TRBD2. CDR3 length: 15 residues. Trimming cost V 5 bases and J 4 bases; bases outside gene matches: 5. Germline V CDR1 and CDR2: ENHRY, SYGVKD. The DNA for the CDR3 is TGTGCCATCAGTCCCAGCGGGAGGGTTTACAATGAGCAGTTCTTC. Protein: CAISPSGRVYNEQFF.

The V gene is TRBV29-1, the J gene TRBJ1-2; tentatively, D is TRBD1 (5 bases). Between the trimmed V and J ends, which lost 1 base and 11 bases, there was a span of 17 bases. The CDR3 contains 13 residues. Germline values: CDR1 SQVTM, CDR2 ANQGSEA. This CDR3 is CSVEAPGLLGYTF. CDR3 in DNA: TGCAGCGTTGAAGCGCCGGGACTCCTGGGGTACACCTTC.

This sequence joins TRBV5-4 and TRBJ2-4, with D possibly matching TRBD1 (6 bases). Per the germline V gene, CDR1 is SGHNT and CDR2 is YYREEE (reference sequence). The CDR3 consists of 14 residues. V was cut by 4 bases and J by 6 bases, with 14 bases left in between. The DNA of the CDR3 is TGTGCCAGCAGCCTGGCAGGGGTCGTAAACATTCAGTACTTC. This sequence encodes CASSLAGVVNIQYF.

The chain has TRBV10-3 and TRBJ1-1, with D perhaps matching TRBD1 (6 bases). Germline loops: CDR1 ENHRY, CDR2 SYGVKD. The V and J ends lost 7 bases and 5 bases respectively, with 11 bases between them. The CDR3 consists of 12 residues. The CDR3 DNA reads TGTGCCATCACCGAGGGGGGAACTGAAGCTTTCTTT. Its protein product is CAITEGGTEAFF.

This clone was recorded a few times. The chain has TRBV2 and TRBJ1-1, with D possibly TRBD1 on 5 matching bases. The V end was cut by 8 bases, the J end by 3 bases, with 7 bases between. Germline V lookup: CDR1 SNHLY, CDR2 FYNNEI. The CDR3 runs to 11 residues. This CDR3 reads CASGGDTEAFF. In DNA, the CDR3 is TGTGCCAGCGGGGGTGACACTGAAGCTTTCTTT.

This clone has just a few counts. A junction boundary mismatches the germline segment, possibly from a read error. The chain combines TRBV5-3 with TRBJ2-7, with a weak D call TRBD1 (6 bases). TRBV5-3 is an ORF; its function is uncertain. CDR3 length: 15 amino acids. As DNA, the CDR3 is TGTGCCAGCAGCTTGGGGACATGGACCTCCTACGAGCAGTACTTC. It translates to CASSLGTWTSYEQYF.